This is a list of T cell receptor beta chains from one sample in a study of T cells in Graves' hyperthyroidism and ophthalmopathy. TCRdb reanalysed the multiplex PCR reads using MiXCR and keeps one entry per CDR3 protein. The repertoire holds about 690,000 distinct CDR3 sequences, with approximately 15% as singletons. Sequenced input: blood. The receptors derive from a middle-aged man with Graves' hyperthyroidism. The CDR3 runs from the conserved cysteine through the conserved F or W. The D gene is left open where the match is weak. Size is stated for part of the rows, as once, few or many counts, or as a class when the clone is expanded.

CASSLAVLQGWNYGYTF,TGTGCCAGCAGCTTAGCAGTTTTACAGGGCTGGAACTATGGCTACACCTTC,TRBJ1-2,.,TRBV7-9,.
CASSLPPLGTGSSYNEQFF,TGTGCCAGCAGTTTACCCCCCTTGGGGACCGGGAGCTCCTACAATGAGCAGTTCTTC,TRBJ2-1,many,TRBV28,.
CASSPPGPVYEQYF,TGTGCCAGCTCACCACCGGGGCCTGTCTACGAGCAGTACTTC,TRBJ2-7,.,TRBV18,.
CASSLASGSAETQYF,TGTGCCAGCAGCTTAGCCAGCGGGAGTGCTGAGACCCAGTACTTC,TRBJ2-5,few,TRBV7-8,TRBD2
CASSIDTNTEAFF,TGTGCCAGTAGTATCGACACGAACACTGAAGCTTTCTTT,TRBJ1-1,.,TRBV19,.
CASSQGLAGGADTQYF,TGTGCCAGCAGCCAAGGTTTAGCGGGAGGAGCAGATACGCAGTATTTT,TRBJ2-3,many,TRBV14,TRBD2
CASRQGGLNQPQHF,TGTGCCAGCAGACAGGGAGGACTCAATCAGCCCCAGCATTTT,TRBJ1-5,.,TRBV6-1,.
CSVVRTEAFF,TGCAGCGTTGTTCGGACTGAAGCTTTCTTT,TRBJ1-1,few,TRBV29-1,.
CASRRTAYQETQYF,TGTGCCAGTCGAAGGACAGCCTACCAAGAGACCCAGTACTTC,TRBJ2-5,many,TRBV19,.
CANSEPGLAGVKNIQYF,TGTGCCAACAGCGAGCCGGGACTAGCGGGGGTCAAAAACATTCAGTACTTC,TRBJ2-4,.,TRBV12-3/TRBV12-4,TRBD2
CASISPGAGSYEQYF,TGTGCCAGCATCTCCCCGGGGGCCGGCTCCTACGAGCAGTACTTC,TRBJ2-7,many,TRBV28,.
CASSLSPMGTDTQYF,TGTGCCAGCAGCTTATCCCCCATGGGCACAGATACGCAGTATTTT,TRBJ2-3,.,TRBV7-2,.
CAWSVKSLSGSTDTQYF,TGTGCCTGGAGTGTCAAATCGCTTAGCGGGAGCACAGATACGCAGTATTTT,TRBJ2-3,few,TRBV30,TRBD2
CASSFLGDGNSPLHF,TGTGCCAGCAGTTTCCTGGGGGACGGCAATTCACCCCTCCACTTT,TRBJ1-6,many,TRBV27,.
CSARVTSGRAGTGELFF,TGCAGTGCTAGGGTGACTAGCGGGAGGGCCGGCACCGGGGAGCTGTTTTTT,TRBJ2-2,few,TRBV20-1,TRBD2
CASLRQGFGFSYNEQFF,TGTGCCAGCCTGAGACAGGGTTTTGGGTTCTCCTACAATGAGCAGTTCTTC,TRBJ2-1,many,TRBV28,TRBD1
CASGLSGRAETQYF,TGTGCCAGCGGCCTTAGCGGGAGGGCGGAGACCCAGTACTTC,TRBJ2-5,many,TRBV7-2,TRBD2
CASSLGGLAGDTQYF,TGTGCCAGCTCACTTGGAGGACTAGCGGGTGATACGCAGTATTTT,TRBJ2-3,many,TRBV18,TRBD2